The present TCR beta chain was sequenced within a study of blood T cells in healthy people across ages. A second about 7 to 12 cycle PCR used barcoded and J-beta primers. TCRdb re-derived calls from the 5' RACE reads in MiXCR, one entry per CDR3 protein. This table has 850,000 to 1,000,000 distinct CDR3 sequences, 40% to 60% appearing once. This clonotype has at least ten counts. This CDR3 region has 13 residues. Germline values: CDR1 MNHEY, CDR2 SVGAGI. V was trimmed by 0 bases and J by 5 bases, leaving 7 bases between them. This TCR came from a man between 25 and 39 years old in good health. What was sequenced was blood. The chain uses TRBV6-5 and TRBJ2-5; the D call may be TRBD1 or TRBD2 (5 bases each). This CDR3 is CASSYSGVETQYF. In DNA form, the CDR3 reads TGTGCCAGCAGTTACTCGGGGGTTGAGACCCAGTACTTC.